One and the same sample provided the 27 T cell receptor beta chains below, sequenced in a study of shared clonotypes between healthy human individuals. Repertoires were generated with immunoSEQ multiplex PCR, while TCRdb's copy carries only in-frame clones and drops some. The top ten hold under 2% of the sample, which has under 750,000 clones, approximately 72% seen once. Source material: memory CD4+ T cells sorted from blood. Specified subset: CD45RA-negative fraction. Receptors originate from a woman aged 30 to 39 in good health.

The sample holds one count of this clone. The chain is built from TRBV19 and TRBJ1-1; 8 bases agree with TRBD1. V was clipped by 3 bases and J by 4 bases; unmatched bases: 10. The CDR3 spans 16 residues. Germline CDR1 is LNHDA and CDR2 is SQIVND (reference sequence). CDR3 DNA sequence: TGTGCCAGTAGTATCGGCCCTAGCGGGACAGGCACTGAAGCTTTCTTT. Amino acid sequence: CASSIGPSGTGTEAFF.

V usage is TRBV9 and J usage is TRBJ2-7; D may be TRBD2 (5 bases). CDR1 and CDR2 from the germline V gene are SGDLS and YYNGEE. The CDR3 spans 14 residues. V was pared by 0 bases and J by 3 bases, with 10 bases between. This CDR3 reads CASSVDDYGYEQYF. Written as DNA, the CDR3 is TGTGCCAGCAGCGTAGATGACTACGGCTACGAGCAGTACTTC. The variable domain in full, completed from reference TRBV9 and TRBJ2-7, reads DSGVTQTPKHLITATGQRVTLRCSPRSGDLSVYWYQQSLDQGLQFLIQYYNGEERAKGNILERFSAQQFPDLHSELNLSSLELGDSALYFCASSVDDYGYEQYFGPGTRLTVT.

The chain carries TRBV25-1 and TRBJ1-5; 7 bases are a match to TRBD1. V lost 2 bases, J lost 3 bases, and 7 bases stayed unmatched. CDR3 size: 16 residues. Germline CDR1 MGHDK, CDR2 SYGVNS. Here the CDR3 DNA reads TGTGCCAGCAGTGAAGGACAGGCATCCCCCAATCAGCCCCAGCATTTT. Its translation is CASSEGQASPNQPQHF. The full variable domain, completed using reference TRBV25-1 and TRBJ1-5, is EADIYQTPRYLVIGTGKKITLECSQTMGHDKMYWYQQDPGMELHLIHYSYGVNSTEKGDLSSESTVSRIRTEHFPLTLESARPSHTSQYLCASSEGQASPNQPQHFGDGTRLSIL.

This chain uses TRBV6-1 with TRBJ2-2, with D possibly TRBD2 on 6 matching bases. Per the germline V gene, CDR1 is MNHNS and CDR2 is SASEGT. The CDR3 sequence is 15 residues long. V lost 6 bases to trimming and J lost 7 bases, with 18 bases between them. The CDR3 DNA sequence: TGTGCCAGCAGCTTCCAGGGCGGGGAAGGCGGGGAGCTGTTTTTT. It translates to CASSFQGGEGGELFF.

This clone was observed many times. The chain combines TRBV2 with TRBJ1-2; D perhaps matches TRBD1 (5 bases). Germline CDR1 SNHLY, CDR2 FYNNEI. CDR3 length: 11 amino acids. V was shortened by 8 bases and J by 7 bases, with 11 bases between the two germline ends. CDR3 amino acids: CASAGIVGYTF. The CDR3 DNA reads as TGTGCCAGCGCAGGGATCGTTGGCTACACCTTC.

The gene calls are TRBV9 and TRBJ2-3, with D perhaps TRBD1 (6 bases). CDR3 length equals 15 residues. Germline V gene lookup returns CDR1 SGDLS and CDR2 YYNGEE. V was pared by 3 bases and J by 0 bases, with 11 bases between. DNA for the CDR3: TGTGCCAGCAGCGCGTGGGACATTAGCACAGATACGCAGTATTTT. Translated, it gives CASSAWDISTDTQYF.

The chain links TRBV28 to TRBJ1-2; 9 bases are shared with TRBD1. The V and J ends lost 5 bases and 5 bases, in that order; junction bases with no gene match: 9. Germline V CDR1 and CDR2: MDHEN, SYDVKM. The CDR3 covers 15 residues. CDR3 nucleotides: TGTGCCAGCAGTGCCCAAAAACAGGGGGCGTATGGCTACACCTTC. Amino acids: CASSAQKQGAYGYTF.

This clone has more than one count but fewer than ten. The rearrangement joins TRBV6-1 to TRBJ2-2; 7 nucleotides line up with TRBD2. Losses at the gene ends were 3 bases for V and 5 bases for J; bases not matched to a gene: 9. Germline V lookup: CDR1 MNHNS, CDR2 SASEGT. The CDR3 consists of 16 residues. The CDR3 coding sequence is TGTGCCAGCAGTGATTTAGCGGGTCTTCCAACCGGGGAGCTGTTTTTT. It is translated as CASSDLAGLPTGELFF.

The CDR3 coding sequence is TGCAGCGTTGAGAGCGGGAGTATCGCAGATACGCAGTATTTT. Amino acid sequence: CSVESGSIADTQYF. The chain links TRBV29-1 to TRBJ2-3; 8 bases line up with TRBD2. Unmatched junction bases numbered 6, after V lost 3 bases and J lost 4 bases. In germline, CDR1 is SQVTM, CDR2 ANQGSEA. This CDR3 has 14 residues.

As concerns this clone: A read error may account for a junction end that differs from germline. The chain is built from TRBV6-1 and TRBJ2-1; D uncertain. Germline CDR1 reads MNHNS; CDR2 reads SASEGT. The CDR3 runs to 12 residues. For the CDR3, the DNA is TGTGCCAGCAGTGTTTCCTTCAATGAGCAGTTCTTC. Translation gives CASSVSFNEQFF.

The genes are TRBV27 and TRBJ1-5; D remains unclear. Germline V CDR1 and CDR2: MNHEY, SMNVEV (reference sequence). The length of the CDR3 is 13 residues. Trimming stripped 6 bases from V and 5 bases from J, with 11 bases between. The DNA of the CDR3 is TGTGCCAGCAGCCACGGTAAGGATCAGCCCCAGCATTTT. Residues: CASSHGKDQPQHF.

The chain employs TRBV2 and TRBJ2-5, with 9 bases aligning to TRBD1. Germline assignment: CDR1 SNHLY and CDR2 FYNNEI. V was pared by 3 bases and J by 4 bases, with 12 bases of the junction left unmatched. The CDR3 consists of 17 residues. The CDR3 loop reads CASSEIQGAGLGETQYF. The DNA for the CDR3 is TGTGCCAGCAGTGAGATACAGGGGGCTGGGTTGGGAGAGACCCAGTACTTC. Combining the CDR3 with reference TRBV2 and TRBJ2-5 gives the whole variable domain EPEVTQTPSHQVTQMGQEVILRCVPISNHLYFYWYRQILGQKVEFLVSFYNNEISEKSEIFDDQFSVERPDGSNFTLKIRSTKLEDSAMYFCASSEIQGAGLGETQYFGPGTRLLVL.

This clone was counted a few times. This chain uses TRBV6-5 with TRBJ2-1; 7 bases align to TRBD2. The CDR3 sequence is 13 residues long. With 7 bases clipped from V and 7 bases from J, the junction kept 7 bases outside the gene matches. Germline CDR1 and CDR2: MNHEY and SVGAGI. CDR3 in amino acids: CASKSGAGNEQFF. The CDR3 DNA reads TGTGCCAGCAAGTCGGGAGCGGGGAATGAGCAGTTCTTC.

The chain uses TRBV5-1 and TRBJ2-1; D call uncertain. The V gene's germline CDR1 is SGHRS and CDR2 YFSETQ. The length of the CDR3 is 12 residues. The V end lost 6 bases, the J end lost 3 bases, and 7 bases lay between the germline ends. As DNA, the CDR3 is TGCGCCAGCATGCTGGACTACAATGAGCAGTTCTTC. This translates into CASMLDYNEQFF.

Comment on this clone: Being one base from a much bigger clone, this may be a read error. The rearrangement uses TRBV9 and TRBJ1-5; TRBD1 aligns across 11 bases. The ends lost 4 bases at V and 4 bases at J; junction bases unmatched: 4. The CDR3 is made up of 15 amino acids. The germline V gene encodes CDR1 SGDLS and CDR2 YYNGEE. The CDR3 region has the DNA TGTGCCAGCAGCCCGGGACAGGGGGTTAATCAGCCCCAGCATTTT. Translated: CASSPGQGVNQPQHF.

This clone was recorded a few times. Mismatch with germline at one junction end may stem from a read error. The rearrangement uses TRBV15 and TRBJ2-4; possibly TRBD1 for D (6 bases). CDR3 size: 19 residues. Per the germline V gene, CDR1 is LNHNV and CDR2 is YYDKDF (reference sequence). CDR3 residues: CATSGELGQQVLAKNIQYF. The CDR3 nucleotides are TGTGCCACCAGCGGAGAGTTAGGACAGCAAGTTCTAGCCAAAAACATTCAGTACTTC.

The chain links TRBV14 to TRBJ1-5; D perhaps matches TRBD1 (5 bases). In germline, CDR1 is SGHDN, CDR2 FVKESK. Trimming left V 4 bases short and J 6 bases short, with 13 bases between. The CDR3 totals 14 residues. The CDR3 is CASSRPGTGQPQHF. CDR3 DNA sequence: TGTGCCAGCAGCCGTCCGGGGACGGGTCAGCCCCAGCATTTT.

The genes are TRBV18 and TRBJ1-3; 9 bases map to TRBD1. The germline V gene encodes CDR1 KGHSH and CDR2 LQKENI. V lost 3 bases to trimming and J lost 7 bases; unmatched junction nucleotides: 7. This CDR3 comprises 15 residues. CDR3 loop: CASSPTTGTGNTIYF. The CDR3 region has the DNA TGTGCCAGCTCACCTACCACAGGGACAGGGAACACCATATATTTT.

This clone was seen just once. This rearrangement joins TRBV11-3 to TRBJ1-1, with D perhaps matching TRBD1 (6 bases). This CDR3 contains 14 residues. In germline, CDR1 is SGHNT, CDR2 YENEEA. V lost 5 bases to trimming and J lost 0 bases, with 10 bases between them. The CDR3 sequence is CASSRGQMNTEAFF. The CDR3 DNA follows: TGTGCCAGCAGCCGCGGACAGATGAACACTGAAGCTTTCTTT.

On this clone itself: With a much larger clone just one base away, this may be a read error. The same CDR3 can be traced to other DNA sequences in this sample. This sequence joins TRBV5-1 and TRBJ1-3; TRBD1 agrees at 7 bases. This CDR3 has 14 residues. V was pared by 4 bases and J by 3 bases, with 4 bases of the junction left unmatched. CDR1 and CDR2 (germline): SGHRS, YFSETQ. CDR3 sequence: CASSPGTVGNTIYF. The CDR3, as DNA: TGCGCCAGCAGCCCCGGGACAGTTGGAAACACCATATATTTT.

CDR3 protein: CASSLGHEGGTEAFF. The CDR3 bases are TGCGCCAGCAGCTTGGGCCACGAAGGGGGCACTGAAGCTTTCTTT. The rearrangement links TRBV5-1 to TRBJ1-1; tentatively, D is TRBD1 (6 bases). V was cut by 0 bases and J by 4 bases, with 13 bases left in between. The CDR3 loop spans 15 amino acids. The germline CDR1 and CDR2 sequences are SGHRS and YFSETQ.

This clone was seen a few times. The chain has TRBV7-7 and TRBJ2-1, with a possible D match to TRBD1 (6 bases). Germline loops: CDR1 SSHAT, CDR2 FNYEAQ (reference sequence). The CDR3 extends over 14 amino acids. V shed 3 bases and J shed 10 bases, with 16 bases lying between them. The CDR3 sequence is CASSFTGTSGEQFF. The CDR3 coding sequence is TGTGCCAGCAGCTTTACAGGGACGTCCGGGGAGCAGTTCTTC.

V and J are TRBV23-1 and TRBJ1-1; TRBD1 might be the D (5 bases). Being an ORF, TRBV23-1 has a function that is uncertain. The V gene lost 0 bases and the J gene lost 11 bases, with 22 bases spanning the gap. The CDR3 has 16 residues. For the CDR3, the DNA is TGCGCCAGCAGTCAATCAGAAGGGGACGACCCCAAAGGGGCTTTCTTT. It encodes CASSQSEGDDPKGAFF.

The chain couples TRBV7-8 to TRBJ2-7; TRBD1 might be the D (6 bases). This CDR3 spans 14 amino acids. The V end was cut by 4 bases, the J end by 3 bases, with 13 bases between. Per the germline V gene, CDR1 is SGHVS and CDR2 is FQNEAQ. DNA of the CDR3: TGTGCCAGCAGCTCTGAGGGCAGGGGCTACGAGCAGTACTTC. Translated: CASSSEGRGYEQYF.

The V gene is TRBV11-2, the J gene TRBJ2-5; D call uncertain. The V gene lost 5 bases and the J gene lost 2 bases, with 6 bases spanning the gap. CDR1 is SGHAT, CDR2 FQNNGV, per germline. The CDR3 has 12 residues. The DNA for the CDR3 is TGTGCCAGCAGCGTGGAACAAGAGACCCAGTACTTC. Translating it yields CASSVEQETQYF.

This clone came up many times. This chain connects TRBV11-2 to TRBJ1-1; possible D gene TRBD1, 5 bases. CDR3 length equals 14 residues. The germline gives CDR1 SGHAT, CDR2 FQNNGV. Trimming took off 1 base at V and 4 bases at J, with 10 bases between the two ends. This CDR3 reads CASSLATRGTEAFF. The CDR3 nucleotides read TGTGCCAGCAGCTTAGCGACTAGGGGCACTGAAGCTTTCTTT. Supplemented by reference TRBV11-2 and TRBJ1-1, the full variable domain reads EAGVAQSPRYKIIEKRQSVAFWCNPISGHATLYWYQQILGQGPKLLIQFQNNGVVDDSQLPKDRFSAERLKGVDSTLKIQPAKLEDSAVYLCASSLATRGTEAFFGQGTRLTVV.

The V call is TRBV28, the J call TRBJ1-4, with 7 bases aligning to TRBD1. The V gene's germline CDR1 is MDHEN and CDR2 SYDVKM. The CDR3 spans 13 residues. V lost 9 bases to trimming and J lost 4 bases; unmatched junction nucleotides: 5. The CDR3 DNA is TGTGCCAGTGAGGGGGCCTATAATGAAAAACTGTTTTTT. Protein: CASEGAYNEKLFF.